The clone carrying this T cell receptor beta chain was recorded many times. The antigen is unknown. The source of the sample is a study of neurological immune-mediated disorders. The cDNA was generated by 5'RACE with 10-nucleotide random UMIs. TCRdb passed the 5' RACE reads through MiXCR, listing each CDR3 protein once. Among about 55,000 distinct CDR3 sequences listed, under 4.5% were seen once. The CDR3 consists of 13 residues. Germline lookup yields CDR1 SGHAT and CDR2 FQNNGV. Trimming cost V 0 bases and J 7 bases, with 6 bases left between them. Study-level results: Because no CDR3 amino acid sequences were shared across subjects by expanded clones, private repertoires were suggested in all groups. HTLV-1-associated myelopathy showed the most TCR clonal expansion; multiple sclerosis the least, below healthy controls.

This chain connects TRBV11-2 to TRBJ1-4, with D unclear. This receptor was obtained from a woman in her 40s with multiple sclerosis. Sequencing was done on a sample of CD4+ T cells from blood. The CDR3 protein is CASSLDWSEKLFF. The CDR3 DNA sequence: TGTGCCAGCAGCTTAGATTGGAGTGAAAAACTGTTTTTT.